These 28 T cell receptor beta chains were sequenced from one sample in a study of T cell changes during pregnancy in multiple sclerosis. TCRdb's table, derived via immunoSEQ multiplex PCR, lists solely in-frame clones and lacks some. The table records fewer than 25,000 clones, around 89% of them present only once. Material: CD8+ T cells from peripheral blood mononuclear cells, obtained in the first trimester of pregnancy. These receptors were taken from a female donor with multiple sclerosis, enrolled in a pregnancy study.

V is TRBV7-8 and J is TRBJ2-3; D is unclear. The CDR3 has 17 amino acids. Germline V gives CDR1 SGHVS, CDR2 FQNEAQ. V dropped 1 base and J dropped 4 bases, with 18 bases sitting between them. The CDR3 DNA reads TGTGCCAGCAGCTTAGAAATGGTGTTACTGGGCGCAGATACGCAGTATTTT. It yields the protein CASSLEMVLLGADTQYF.

The V call is TRBV29-1, the J call TRBJ2-2; tentative D call: TRBD1 (6 bases). V lost 1 base, J lost 3 bases, and 9 bases lay in between. The CDR3 contains 14 residues. Germline CDR1 SQVTM, CDR2 ANQGSEA. The CDR3 DNA is TGCAGCGTTGAAGGGGGGCCGGACACCGGGGAGCTGTTTTTT. Translation gives CSVEGGPDTGELFF.

The rearrangement joins TRBV19 to TRBJ1-1; possibly TRBD1 for D (6 bases). The CDR3 is 13 residues long. V lost 3 bases and J 3 bases, leaving 8 bases between the germline ends. Germline V gene lookup returns CDR1 LNHDA and CDR2 SQIVND (reference sequence). This CDR3 reads CASSISGDTEAFF. For the CDR3, the DNA is TGTGCCAGTAGTATTTCAGGGGACACTGAAGCTTTCTTT.

The rearrangement uses TRBV14 and TRBJ2-1; D not certain. Germline V gene sequence: CDR1 SGHDN, CDR2 FVKESK. CDR3 length: 13 residues. V was trimmed by 4 bases and J by 3 bases, leaving 7 bases between them. CDR3 region: CASSPPGYNEQFF. CDR3 coding DNA: TGTGCCAGCAGCCCCCCGGGCTACAATGAGCAGTTCTTC. Full variable domain (outside the CDR3, taken from reference TRBV14 and TRBJ2-1): EAGVTQFPSHSVIEKGQTVTLRCDPISGHDNLYWYRRVMGKEIKFLLHFVKESKQDESGMPNNRFLAERTGGTYSTLKVQPAELEDSGVYFCASSPPGYNEQFFGPGTRLTVL.

This chain joins TRBV4-1 and TRBJ2-7; 7 nucleotides match TRBD2. The CDR3 spans 17 residues. Trimming took 0 bases from V and 4 from J; bases not matched to a gene: 12. CDR1 is MGHRA and CDR2 is YSYEKL in the germline V gene. The CDR3, as DNA: TGCGCCAGCAGCCAAGATCTCCTAGCGGAGGTGACTTACGAGCAGTACTTC. Its protein is CASSQDLLAEVTYEQYF.

The gene calls are TRBV7-9 and TRBJ1-4; no definite D call. The V gene's germline CDR1 is SEHNR and CDR2 FQNEAQ (reference sequence). Trimming cost V 3 bases and J 0 bases, with 11 bases left between them. The CDR3 has 16 residues. CDR3 amino acids: CASSLVLRTTNEKLFF. In nucleotides, the CDR3 is TGTGCCAGCAGCTTGGTATTGAGAACAACTAATGAAAAACTGTTTTTT.

The sample holds a few counts of this clone. V usage is TRBV7-3 and J usage is TRBJ2-7, with TRBD2 as a possible D gene (6 bases). Germline V gene data show CDR1 as SGHTA and CDR2 as FQGTGA. Trimming pared 5 bases from V and 6 bases from J, leaving 17 bases between. This CDR3 region has 14 residues. This CDR3 is CASSGTGTAAEQYF. The CDR3 nucleotides are TGTGCCAGCAGCGGGACCGGGACTGCTGCCGAGCAGTACTTC.

The gene calls are TRBV29-1 and TRBJ2-7; TRBD1 aligns across 7 bases. The CDR3 has 14 amino acids. The germline gives CDR1 SQVTM, CDR2 ANQGSEA. The trim removed 6 bases at V and 0 bases at J, leaving 8 bases unmatched. This CDR3 is CSVDTGTDSYEQYF. The CDR3, as DNA: TGCAGCGTCGACACCGGGACAGACTCCTACGAGCAGTACTTC.

The chain uses TRBV13 and TRBJ2-5, with 7 bases identical to TRBD2. The J call is doubtful: the DNA matches TRBJ2-7 better. CDR3 length equals 16 residues. CDR1 and CDR2 (germline): PRHDT, FYEKMQ (reference sequence). CDR3 residues: CASSPPPGGRGYEQYF. In nucleotides, the CDR3 is TGTGCCAGCAGCCCCCCACCGGGCGGGAGAGGCTACGAGCAGTACTTC.

The chain carries TRBV19 and TRBJ2-7; D is possibly TRBD1 (6 bases). V gave up 4 bases and J gave up 2 bases, with 9 bases separating them. The germline gives CDR1 LNHDA, CDR2 SQIVND (reference sequence). CDR3 length: 13 amino acids. The CDR3 sequence: CASSRGPTYEQYF. The CDR3 coding sequence is TGTGCCAGTAGTAGGGGGCCAACCTACGAGCAGTACTTC.

The rearrangement joins TRBV19 to TRBJ2-7, with TRBD1 as a possible D gene (5 bases). This CDR3 spans 15 amino acids. V lost 5 bases to trimming and J lost 2 bases, with 16 bases between them. Germline-derived CDR1 and CDR2 are LNHDA and SQIVND (reference sequence). In DNA form, the CDR3 reads TGTGCCAGTAGTTTGGACCAGGGCGTACCCTACGAGCAGTACTTC. Translation gives CASSLDQGVPYEQYF.

The chain combines TRBV9 with TRBJ2-1; 7 bases align to TRBD2. The ends lost 3 bases at V and 3 bases at J; junction bases unmatched: 9. The CDR3 spans 16 residues. Germline CDR1 is SGDLS and CDR2 is YYNGEE. The CDR3 DNA reads TGTGCCAGCAGCGCCCTCGGGAGCGGGATCTACAATGAGCAGTTCTTC. This sequence encodes CASSALGSGIYNEQFF. The entire variable domain, with the rest obtained from reference TRBV9 and TRBJ2-1, is as follows: DSGVTQTPKHLITATGQRVTLRCSPRSGDLSVYWYQQSLDQGLQFLIQYYNGEERAKGNILERFSAQQFPDLHSELNLSSLELGDSALYFCASSALGSGIYNEQFFGPGTRLTVL.

The chain joins TRBV19 to TRBJ1-4; 9 positions match TRBD1. The germline gives CDR1 LNHDA, CDR2 SQIVND (reference sequence). V gave up 7 bases and J gave up 5 bases; unmatched junction bases: 5. This CDR3 spans 14 amino acids. In DNA form, the CDR3 reads TGTGCCAGTACTACGACAGGGGGAAATGAAAAACTGTTTTTT. Its translation: CASTTTGGNEKLFF.

This clone was seen once. The rearrangement joins TRBV28 to TRBJ2-7; TRBD2 matches 8 bases. CDR1 and CDR2 (germline): MDHEN, SYDVKM. V was clipped by 11 bases and J by 2 bases; unmatched bases: 8. The CDR3 is 13 residues long. In DNA, the CDR3 is TGTGCCGGGGGCGGGAGGACAACCTACGAGCAGTACTTC. Translating gives CAGGGRTTYEQYF.

This clone was observed a single time. This chain links TRBV27 with TRBJ2-7, with D hard to call. The germline CDR1 and CDR2 sequences are MNHEY and SMNVEV (reference sequence). The V end lost 5 bases, the J end lost 0 bases, and 14 bases lay between the germline ends. The length of the CDR3 is 15 residues. CDR3 loop: CASSLTFSPSYEQYF. The CDR3, as DNA: TGTGCCAGCAGTCTGACTTTTTCTCCCTCCTACGAGCAGTACTTC.

CDR3 nucleotide sequence: TGTGCCAGCAGCTTAGCAGGACTAGGTAAGGCGAATGAGCAGTTCTTC. Encoded protein: CASSLAGLGKANEQFF. This rearrangement joins TRBV7-2 to TRBJ2-1; 7 bases are a match to TRBD2. Germline loops: CDR1 SGHTA, CDR2 FQGNSA. The CDR3 sequence is 16 residues long. V lost 0 bases, J lost 7 bases, and 9 bases stayed unmatched.

V and J are TRBV13 and TRBJ1-1, with a possible D match to TRBD1 (5 bases). CDR3 size: 15 residues. V was trimmed by 1 base and J by 0 bases, leaving 9 bases between them. Per germline, CDR1 PRHDT and CDR2 FYEKMQ (reference sequence). CDR3 sequence (DNA): TGTGCCAGCAGCTTAGTAGACAGCCTGAACACTGAAGCTTTCTTT. This encodes CASSLVDSLNTEAFF.

This sequence joins TRBV13 and TRBJ1-1; D not certain. With 3 bases removed from V and 5 bases from J, the gap between germline ends came to 7 bases. The germline V gene encodes CDR1 PRHDT and CDR2 FYEKMQ (reference sequence). The CDR3 has 12 amino acids. The CDR3 region has the DNA TGTGCCAGCAGCTTCTATAATACTGAAGCTTTCTTT. Its translation: CASSFYNTEAFF.

The gene calls are TRBV18 and TRBJ2-5, with TRBD1 matching 7 bases. This CDR3 comprises 16 residues. V lost 3 bases and J lost 2; bases outside the gene matches: 9. The germline V gene encodes CDR1 KGHSH and CDR2 LQKENI. The CDR3 DNA reads TGTGCCAGCTCACCGCCAGGACAGGTCGTGCAAGAGACCCAGTACTTC. Its protein product is CASSPPGQVVQETQYF.

The chain uses TRBV11-2 and TRBJ1-1; possible D gene TRBD1, 5 bases. The V gene's germline CDR1 is SGHAT and CDR2 FQNNGV. The CDR3 is 13 amino acids. V shed 5 bases and J shed 2 bases, with 9 bases lying between them. This chain's CDR3 is CASSETGNTEAFF. The CDR3 DNA reads TGTGCCAGCAGCGAAACAGGTAACACTGAAGCTTTCTTT.

V usage is TRBV13 and J usage is TRBJ1-2; 11 bases map to TRBD1. The CDR3 spans 15 residues. CDR1 PRHDT and CDR2 FYEKMQ come from the germline V gene (reference sequence). The junction had 7 bases not matched to a gene; V was cut back by 5 bases and J by 5 bases. The CDR3 nucleotides are TGTGCCAGCAGCCCCAGGACAGGGGGCTATTATGGCTACACCTTC. Protein product: CASSPRTGGYYGYTF.

This chain links TRBV4-2 with TRBJ2-2; 7 positions agree with TRBD2. The CDR3 is 16 amino acids. Per the germline V gene, CDR1 is LGHNA and CDR2 is YNFKEQ. Germline trimming cut 1 base from V and 4 bases from J; bases unmatched to any gene: 6. The CDR3 protein is CASSQAAGDVTGELFF. DNA of the CDR3: TGTGCCAGCAGCCAAGCGGCGGGAGACGTCACCGGGGAGCTGTTTTTT.

This clone came up a few times. Because the CDR3's place on the DNA is in doubt, the DNA is left out and the CDR3 is given as listed by TCRdb. V usage is TRBV30 and J usage is TRBJ1-1; the table names TRBD1, a call not compared with the DNA. The CDR3 contains 13 residues when both ends are counted. Germline assignment: CDR1 GTSNPN and CDR2 SVGIG (reference sequence). CDR3 sequence reads: CAWSVGQGSITFF.

The rearrangement links TRBV19 to TRBJ2-7; D remains unclear. V lost 1 base, J lost 0 bases, and 7 bases lay in between. The CDR3 loop spans 14 amino acids. The germline V gene has CDR1 LNHDA and CDR2 SQIVND (reference sequence). In nucleotides, the CDR3 is TGTGCCAGTAGTATAGCCCTAGGCTCCTACGAGCAGTACTTC. It specifies CASSIALGSYEQYF.

The rearrangement links TRBV29-1 to TRBJ2-3; 10 nucleotides align to TRBD2. Germline CDR1 and CDR2: SQVTM and ANQGSEA. This CDR3 has 15 amino acids. J was trimmed by 5 bases and V by 0 bases; bases with no gene match: 5. The chain's CDR3 is CSVEDQREGVDTQYF. The CDR3 DNA sequence: TGCAGCGTTGAAGATCAGCGGGAGGGGGTAGATACGCAGTATTTT.

The chain recombines TRBV10-3 with TRBJ2-1, with D possibly being TRBD2 (5 bases). The CDR3 extends over 13 amino acids. Per the germline V gene, CDR1 is ENHRY and CDR2 is SYGVKD. The CDR3 coding sequence is TGTGCTAAAGCGGCGGAGCCCTACAATGAGCAGTTCTTC. Translated: CAKAAEPYNEQFF.

V is TRBV7-6 and J is TRBJ2-3; 11 nucleotides agree with TRBD2. Germline lookup yields CDR1 SGHVS and CDR2 FNYEAQ. CDR3 size: 16 residues. V lost 1 base, J lost 2 bases, and 2 bases stayed unmatched. The CDR3: CASSLVAGGSTDTQYF. The CDR3 DNA reads as TGTGCCAGCAGCTTAGTAGCGGGAGGGTCCACAGATACGCAGTATTTT.

The rearrangement links TRBV9 to TRBJ2-1; a weak D match, TRBD2 (5 bases). Trimming left V 0 bases short and J 8 bases short, with 18 bases between. CDR3 length equals 16 residues. CDR1 and CDR2 (germline): SGDLS, YYNGEE. The CDR3 region has the DNA TGTGCCAGCAGCGTAGCCCGCGAGGTCAGCGGATATGAGCAGTTCTTC. Protein sequence: CASSVAREVSGYEQFF.